These 7 T cell receptor beta chains were all obtained from the same sample, sequenced in a study of blood T cells in healthy people across ages (dated by TCRdb to the mid-2010s). Library preparation used 5' RACE. The instrument given in TCRdb is Illumina HiSeq 2500. The second PCR ran for roughly 7 to 11 cycles and used a J-beta primer mix along with a sample-barcoded 5' primer. TCRdb's own reprocessing of the public reads used fastp at Q25 and MiXCR and kept productive beta chains. Duplicate CDR3 protein sequences are folded into a single record with the most common DNA and genes. Within this sample are fewer than 1,000,000 distinct CDR3 sequences, with about half of them counted one time only. The biggest ten clones account for roughly 20% of the sample. The material sequenced was blood. The origin of the receptors is an elderly man in good health.

This chain joins TRBV20-1 and TRBJ2-1, with 10 bases lining up with TRBD2. CDR1 is DFQATT, CDR2 SNEGSKA, per germline (reference sequence). With V trimmed by 5 bases and J by 0 bases, 13 bases remained unmatched. This CDR3 contains 18 residues. The CDR3 region has the DNA TGCAGTGCTGAGCCCAGCGGGAGGGGTCGGGGCTCCTACAATGAGCAGTTCTTC. Its protein product is CSAEPSGRGRGSYNEQFF.

In this sample, this clonotype turned up a few times. The rearrangement links TRBV7-3 to TRBJ2-1; unclear D gene. The V and J ends lost 1 base and 3 bases respectively, with 13 bases between them. Germline CDR1 SGHTA, CDR2 FQGTGA. This CDR3 contains 16 residues. The CDR3 spells CASSLKVMRHYNEQFF. The CDR3 nucleotides read TGTGCCAGCAGCTTAAAAGTTATGCGGCACTACAATGAGCAGTTCTTC. Supplemented by reference TRBV7-3 and TRBJ2-1, the full variable domain reads GAGVSQTPSNKVTEKGKYVELRCDPISGHTALYWYRQSLGQGPEFLIYFQGTGAADDSGLPNDRFFAVRPEGSVSTLKIQRTERGDSAVYLCASSLKVMRHYNEQFFGPGTRLTVL.

For this clonotype: One junction end does not reproduce the germline sequence, and a read error may be involved. V usage is TRBV7-7 and J usage is TRBJ2-5, with 8 positions matching TRBD1. The J call is uncertain, as TRBJ2-7 better fits the DNA end. The CDR3 is 15 amino acids. CDR1 is SSHAT, CDR2 FNYEAQ, per germline (reference sequence). CDR3 residues: CASSPKRQGAYEQYF. CDR3 nucleotides: TGTGCTAGCAGCCCCAAACGGCAGGGGGCTTACGAGCAGTACTTC.

Remarks on this clonotype: A much larger clone is a single base away; this may be a read error. V gene TRBV3-1 combines with J gene TRBJ2-5; no firm D call. Germline CDR1 is LGHDT and CDR2 is YNNKEL (reference sequence). The CDR3 is 14 amino acids. For the CDR3, the DNA is TGTACCAGCAGCCAAGATGTGGGGCAAGAGACCCAGTACTTC. This codes for CTSSQDVGQETQYF.

The CDR3 here is CAWNILAGQQYF. CDR3 coding DNA: TGTGCCTGGAATATTCTAGCGGGTCAGCAGTACTTC. This chain connects TRBV30 to TRBJ2-5; 8 bases line up with TRBD2. CDR3 length equals 12 residues. Per germline, CDR1 GTSNPN and CDR2 SVGIG (reference sequence). J was trimmed by 11 bases and V by 4 bases; bases with no gene match: 9.

A single count supports this clonotype. This rearrangement joins TRBV6-2 or TRBV6-3 to TRBJ2-1, with 11 bases that match TRBD2. There are 16 residues in the CDR3. Germline V CDR1 and CDR2: MNHEY, SVGEGT. Trimming took 10 bases from V and 9 from J; bases not matched to a gene: 17. CDR3 sequence reads: CATVSLLAGEEGEQFF. DNA for the CDR3: TGTGCCACCGTGTCTTTACTAGCGGGAGAGGAGGGTGAGCAGTTCTTC.

V and J are TRBV29-1 and TRBJ2-2; no clear D gene. With 2 bases removed from V and 5 bases from J, the gap between germline ends came to 3 bases. The CDR3 is 11 residues long. Per the germline V gene, CDR1 is SQVTM and CDR2 is ANQGSEA. CDR3 protein: CSVERTGELFF. CDR3 DNA sequence: TGCAGCGTTGAAAGGACCGGGGAGCTGTTTTTT.